The 32 T cell receptor beta chains listed next were all sequenced from one sample in a study of shared clonotypes between healthy human individuals. TCRdb keeps only in-frame clones here, not all; method: immunoSEQ multiplex PCR. The data show under 2.5 million clones, with 85% to 95% seen just once and 0.37% held by the top ten. The sequenced sample was naive CD4+ T cells from PBMCs. Subset: CD45RA+ positively selected. Source of these receptors: a young man in good health. Some clones in this sample may be carry-over from other donors' samples.

For this clone: In the same sample, other DNA sequences code for this CDR3. The CDR3 protein is CASSGGGRETQYF. Here the CDR3 DNA reads TGTGCCAGCAGTGGCGGAGGCAGAGAGACCCAGTACTTC. The rearrangement links TRBV28 to TRBJ2-5, with D perhaps matching TRBD2 (5 bases). Trimming removed 5 bases from V and 4 bases from J, with 11 bases in between. CDR3 length: 13 amino acids. CDR1 MDHEN and CDR2 SYDVKM come from the germline V gene.

This rearrangement joins TRBV7-9 to TRBJ2-2, with 14 bases aligning to TRBD2. Germline CDR1 is SEHNR and CDR2 is FQNEAQ (reference sequence). This CDR3 has 18 residues. Unmatched junction bases numbered 9, after V lost 5 bases and J lost 4 bases. The CDR3 nucleotides read TGTGCCAGCAGCCCGCGACTAGCGGGAGGGCCTAGCACCGGGGAGCTGTTTTTT. Protein sequence: CASSPRLAGGPSTGELFF. Together with reference TRBV7-9 and TRBJ2-2, the CDR3 gives the full variable domain: DTGVSQNPRHKITKRGQNVTFRCDPISEHNRLYWYRQTLGQGPEFLTYFQNEAQLEKSRLLSDRFSAERPKGSFSTLEIQRTEQGDSAMYLCASSPRLAGGPSTGELFFGEGSRLTVL.

The V call is TRBV9, the J call TRBJ2-1, with TRBD2 matching over 9 bases. This CDR3 is 17 amino acids long. Germline V gene sequence: CDR1 SGDLS, CDR2 YYNGEE. Germline trimming cut 1 base from V and 9 bases from J; bases unmatched to any gene: 14. CDR3 nucleotide sequence: TGTGCCAGCAGCGTACTAGGAGTAGCGGGAGTTAGCGGTGAGCAGTTCTTC. Translation: CASSVLGVAGVSGEQFF.

The J gene is TRBJ2-1, the V gene TRBV27, with a tentative D call TRBD2 (6 bases). The germline gives CDR1 MNHEY, CDR2 SMNVEV (reference sequence). Trimming shortened V by 8 bases and J by 8 bases, and 19 bases separated the two germline ends. This CDR3 spans 14 amino acids. The CDR3 is CASGWASGVYEQFF. CDR3 bases: TGTGCCAGCGGCTGGGCTTCGGGAGTCTATGAGCAGTTCTTC.

This chain links TRBV18 with TRBJ2-1; D may be TRBD1 or TRBD2 (5 bases each). V gave up 3 bases and J gave up 2 bases, with 11 bases separating them. Germline V CDR1 and CDR2: KGHSH, LQKENI. The CDR3 length is 15 residues. CDR3 bases: TGTGCCAGCTCACCCACTCCGGGGCCCTACAATGAGCAGTTCTTC. Translating gives CASSPTPGPYNEQFF. The full variable domain, rest sourced from reference TRBV18 and TRBJ2-1, is NAGVMQNPRHLVRRRGQEARLRCSPMKGHSHVYWYRQLPEEGLKFMVYLQKENIIDESGMPKERFSAEFPKEGPSILRIQQVVRGDSAAYFCASSPTPGPYNEQFFGPGTRLTVL.

J is TRBJ1-1 and V is TRBV18, with TRBD1 as a possible D gene (5 bases). This CDR3 comprises 15 residues. CDR1 KGHSH and CDR2 LQKENI come from the germline V gene. V lost 3 bases and J 3 bases, leaving 14 bases between the germline ends. Written as DNA, the CDR3 is TGTGCCAGCTCACCCTTTGGGGGAGGGGACACTGAAGCTTTCTTT. Translated, it gives CASSPFGGGDTEAFF.

V and J are TRBV6-5 and TRBJ1-2; D is possibly TRBD1 (5 bases). Trimming shortened V by 7 bases and J by 6 bases, and 9 bases separated the two germline ends. Germline V lookup: CDR1 MNHEY, CDR2 SVGAGI. CDR3 length: 11 amino acids. The CDR3 spells CASNWGDGYTF. The DNA of the CDR3 is TGTGCCAGCAATTGGGGGGATGGCTACACCTTC.

The J gene is TRBJ2-3, the V gene TRBV2; D is uncertain. This CDR3 contains 16 residues. In germline, CDR1 is SNHLY, CDR2 FYNNEI. V lost 10 bases, J lost 4 bases, and 24 bases lay in between. The CDR3 DNA reads as TGTGCCACATCCAACGGTTTACCTCCAGGAGCAGATACGCAGTATTTT. It is translated as CATSNGLPPGADTQYF. Full variable domain (remainder filled in from reference TRBV2 and TRBJ2-3): EPEVTQTPSHQVTQMGQEVILRCVPISNHLYFYWYRQILGQKVEFLVSFYNNEISEKSEIFDDQFSVERPDGSNFTLKIRSTKLEDSAMYFCATSNGLPPGADTQYFGPGTRLTVL.

The J gene is TRBJ2-1, the V gene TRBV5-4; 7 bases map to TRBD1. The CDR3 has 16 amino acids. Losses at the gene ends were 4 bases for V and 1 base for J; bases not matched to a gene: 8. Per germline, CDR1 SGHNT and CDR2 YYREEE (reference sequence). Here the CDR3 reads CASSPGQAISYNEQFF. In DNA form, the CDR3 reads TGTGCCAGCAGCCCCGGACAGGCTATATCCTACAATGAGCAGTTCTTC.

The chain recombines TRBV2 with TRBJ1-1, with D possibly matching TRBD1 (6 bases). CDR1 SNHLY and CDR2 FYNNEI come from the germline V gene. The V end lost 7 bases, the J end lost 0 bases, and 21 bases lay between the germline ends. This CDR3 comprises 17 residues. The CDR3 sequence is CASTLQGPHILNTEAFF. The CDR3, as DNA: TGTGCCAGCACCTTACAGGGACCTCACATCCTGAACACTGAAGCTTTCTTT.

The chain links TRBV19 to TRBJ1-2; D remains ambiguous. Germline V gives CDR1 LNHDA, CDR2 SQIVND (reference sequence). V lost 7 bases, J lost 0 bases, and 12 bases lay in between. The CDR3 runs 14 residues. Here the CDR3 DNA reads TGTGCCAGTACTTCCTTGAGCACTAACTATGGCTACACCTTC. This gives the protein CASTSLSTNYGYTF.

The chain couples TRBV28 to TRBJ1-6, with no clear D. CDR1 and CDR2 (germline): MDHEN, SYDVKM. V was shortened by 7 bases and J by 8 bases, with 12 bases between the two germline ends. This CDR3 is built from 13 residues. The CDR3 reads CASIEGWDSPLHF. Here the CDR3 DNA reads TGTGCCAGCATCGAGGGCTGGGATTCACCCCTCCACTTT.

Of note for this clone: Other DNA sequences in the sample encode the same CDR3. The chain employs TRBV5-1 and TRBJ2-1; 13 nucleotides line up with TRBD2. The CDR3 has 14 amino acids. V lost 7 bases, J lost 6 bases, and 4 bases stayed unmatched. The germline V gene has CDR1 SGHRS and CDR2 YFSETQ. The CDR3 is CASSGLAGANEQFF. The CDR3 coding sequence is TGCGCCAGCTCAGGACTAGCGGGAGCCAATGAGCAGTTCTTC. Together with reference TRBV5-1 and TRBJ2-1, the CDR3 gives the full variable domain: KAGVTQTPRYLIKTRGQQVTLSCSPISGHRSVSWYQQTPGQGLQFLFEYFSETQRNKGNFPGRFSGRQFSNSRSEMNVSTLELGDSALYLCASSGLAGANEQFFGPGTRLTVL.

A few counts support this clone. Written as DNA, the CDR3 is TGCGCCAGCAGGAGGGACACTGAAGCTTTCTTT. Residues: CASRRDTEAFF. The gene calls are TRBV5-1 and TRBJ1-1; D remains ambiguous. Germline CDR1 and CDR2: SGHRS and YFSETQ. V lost 5 bases to trimming and J lost 3 bases, with 5 bases between them. CDR3 length: 11 residues.

The genes are TRBV28 and TRBJ2-7; D uncertain. From germline, CDR1 is MDHEN and CDR2 SYDVKM. The V and J ends lost 6 bases and 3 bases respectively, with 24 bases between them. The CDR3 has 17 amino acids. CDR3 region: CASSPTLRQFGNYEQYF. The CDR3 DNA follows: TGTGCCAGCAGCCCAACTTTAAGGCAGTTCGGAAACTACGAGCAGTACTTC.

The count of this clone is one. This same CDR3 is encoded by further DNA sequences in the sample. This sequence joins TRBV18 and TRBJ2-3, with D hard to call. V lost 3 bases and J 0 bases, leaving 4 bases between the germline ends. The CDR3 length is 13 residues. Germline CDR1 KGHSH, CDR2 LQKENI. The CDR3 DNA follows: TGTGCCAGCTCACCCGGCAGCACAGATACGCAGTATTTT. It translates to CASSPGSTDTQYF.

The gene calls are TRBV25-1 and TRBJ2-7; no definite D call. Germline CDR1 MGHDK, CDR2 SYGVNS. This CDR3 is built from 12 residues. V lost 6 bases, J lost 4 bases, and 10 bases lay in between. DNA of the CDR3: TGTGCCAGCAGCGCCACAAGATACGAGCAGTACTTC. It encodes CASSATRYEQYF.

This clone was counted once. The chain couples TRBV7-2 to TRBJ2-1, with 10 bases fitting TRBD2. The CDR3 loop spans 15 amino acids. Looked up from germline, CDR1 is SGHTA and CDR2 is FQGNSA. V lost 5 bases to trimming and J lost 6 bases; unmatched junction nucleotides: 7. The CDR3 protein is CASSPLAGVANEQFF. The DNA for the CDR3 is TGTGCCAGCAGCCCTCTAGCGGGAGTCGCCAATGAGCAGTTCTTC.

The rearrangement uses TRBV27 and TRBJ2-7, with D perhaps given as TRBD1 or TRBD2 (6 bases each). Germline lookup yields CDR1 MNHEY and CDR2 SMNVEV (reference sequence). CDR3 length: 16 residues. V lost 2 bases and J 0 bases, leaving 14 bases between the germline ends. In DNA, the CDR3 is TGTGCCAGCAGTTTACGGGGGCCCGCCCTCTCCTACGAGCAGTACTTC. As protein: CASSLRGPALSYEQYF.

To note about this clone: At one of its ends the junction is not consistent with the germline gene, which may arise from a read error. The V gene is TRBV7-9, the J gene TRBJ2-7, with D maybe TRBD2 (5 bases). The CDR3 loop spans 11 amino acids. CDR1 is SEHNR, CDR2 FQNEAQ, per germline (reference sequence). CDR3 protein: CASTLFGEASF. The CDR3 nucleotides read TGTGCCAGCACTCTGTTCGGGGAAGCTTCCTTC.

This clone was counted a single time. CDR3 protein: CASSLYQTGHNEQFF. CDR3 nucleotides: TGTGCCAGCAGCTTATACCAGACAGGGCACAATGAGCAGTTCTTC. The gene calls are TRBV7-2 and TRBJ2-1; 7 bases align to TRBD1. With V trimmed by 2 bases and J by 5 bases, 6 bases remained unmatched. This CDR3 spans 15 amino acids. Per germline, CDR1 SGHTA and CDR2 FQGNSA.

The chain combines TRBV7-3 with TRBJ2-6; the D gene is possibly TRBD1 (5 bases). This CDR3 is 13 amino acids long. The ends were cut back, 1 base at V and 13 bases at J, with 11 bases in the middle. Looked up from germline, CDR1 is SGHTA and CDR2 is FQGTGA. DNA of the CDR3: TGTGCCAGCAGCTTAAACAGCCAGGGAGTCCTGACTTTC. As protein: CASSLNSQGVLTF.

This chain joins TRBV5-1 and TRBJ1-5; D gene ambiguous. The CDR3 length is 13 residues. Between the trimmed V and J ends, which lost 0 bases and 6 bases, there was a span of 7 bases. Germline loops: CDR1 SGHRS, CDR2 YFSETQ. CDR3 in amino acids: CASSLAEGQPQHF. The CDR3 DNA follows: TGCGCCAGCAGCTTGGCCGAGGGTCAGCCCCAGCATTTT.

The chain joins TRBV30 to TRBJ2-3; D is perhaps TRBD2 (6 bases). Trimming took 5 bases from V and 2 from J, leaving 26 bases between them. CDR3 length: 18 amino acids. CDR1 GTSNPN and CDR2 SVGIG come from the germline V gene (reference sequence). CDR3 DNA: TGTGCCTGGGGCGGGGTCGGGGGTAACGCTGGGCTCACAGATACGCAGTATTTT. It yields the protein CAWGGVGGNAGLTDTQYF.

As DNA, the CDR3 is TGTGCCAGCAGGCCGGTAGGGGGTGGGGCCAACGTCCTGACTTTC. Translating it yields CASRPVGGGANVLTF. The gene calls are TRBV5-4 and TRBJ2-6; possibly TRBD1 for D (6 bases). V shed 5 bases and J shed 3 bases, with 12 bases lying between them. CDR3 length: 15 residues. Germline lookup yields CDR1 SGHNT and CDR2 YYREEE (reference sequence).

With regard to this clone: Other nucleotide sequences from this sample produce the same CDR3. The chain has TRBV18 and TRBJ2-1, with D maybe TRBD1 (6 bases). Germline CDR1 and CDR2: KGHSH and LQKENI. V lost 3 bases and J 5 bases, leaving 11 bases between the germline ends. This CDR3 is built from 14 residues. For the CDR3, the DNA is TGTGCCAGCTCACCTCTCACAGGGAACAATGAGCAGTTCTTC. Translated, it gives CASSPLTGNNEQFF.

The chain joins TRBV6-1 to TRBJ2-7; possibly TRBD2 for D (5 bases). V was clipped by 7 bases and J by 1 base, with 14 bases between them. This CDR3 is built from 14 residues. The germline CDR1 and CDR2 sequences are MNHNS and SASEGT. DNA for the CDR3: TGTGCCAGCACGGGCGGGCGGCTATCCTACGAGCAGTACTTC. The encoded protein is CASTGGRLSYEQYF.

V usage is TRBV28 and J usage is TRBJ2-7, with D possibly matching TRBD2 (6 bases). The CDR3 is made up of 12 amino acids. The germline V gene has CDR1 MDHEN and CDR2 SYDVKM. Trimming left V 5 bases short and J 7 bases short, with 12 bases between. This CDR3 is CASSGTAGEQYF. CDR3 nucleotide sequence: TGTGCCAGCAGTGGCACCGCGGGAGAGCAGTACTTC.

This chain links TRBV7-9 with TRBJ2-1; D is perhaps TRBD2 (5 bases). The CDR3 is 15 residues long. The germline V gene encodes CDR1 SEHNR and CDR2 FQNEAQ (reference sequence). The germline V and J ends were trimmed by 0 bases and 3 bases, with 9 bases remaining between them. The CDR3 DNA reads TGTGCCAGCAGCTTAGCGGGAGAAGTCTACAATGAGCAGTTCTTC. Its protein product is CASSLAGEVYNEQFF.

This sequence joins TRBV5-4 and TRBJ1-2; D not certain. Trimming stripped 2 bases from V and 4 bases from J, with 18 bases between. The length of the CDR3 is 16 residues. The V gene's germline CDR1 is SGHNT and CDR2 YYREEE (reference sequence). In nucleotides, the CDR3 is TGTGCCAGCAGCTTTGTACGAAGGGAGGAAGGCTATGGCTACACCTTC. It specifies CASSFVRREEGYGYTF.

This chain connects TRBV6-5 to TRBJ2-1; D uncertain. The CDR3 length is 14 residues. V shed 5 bases and J shed 7 bases, with 15 bases lying between them. Germline V gene sequence: CDR1 MNHEY, CDR2 SVGAGI. The CDR3 nucleotides read TGTGCCAGCAGTCAGCGCTCGGGTGGTAATGAGCAGTTCTTC. Its translation is CASSQRSGGNEQFF.

The chain combines TRBV7-9 with TRBJ2-7, with TRBD2 matching over 11 bases. After removal of 5 bases from V and 7 bases from J, the junction contained 7 bases not matched to a gene. The CDR3 loop spans 14 amino acids. Per germline, CDR1 SEHNR and CDR2 FQNEAQ (reference sequence). CDR3 region: CASSELAGVEEQYF. CDR3 sequence (DNA): TGTGCCAGCAGCGAACTAGCGGGAGTGGAGGAGCAGTACTTC.